This T cell receptor beta chain was found in a study of T cell responses to AZD1222 COVID-19 vaccine. Study-wide points: The donors showed a predominance of white British ancestry and of females, with possible underestimation of clonal diversity. CD4 TCRs covered the whole spike, strongest at regions 160-218 and 743-854. Baseline seropositivity occurred in only a handful of AZD1222 recipients.

Concerning this clone: Antigen specificity is unknown.

The CDR3 totals 17 residues. V gave up 5 bases and J gave up 4 bases; unmatched junction bases: 13. Per the germline V gene, CDR1 is MNHEY and CDR2 is SMNVEV (reference sequence). The assay was immunoSEQ multiplex PCR, and TCRdb's table has in-frame clones only and misses some. The sample records more than 140,000 clones, approximately 89% being singletons. The J gene is TRBJ2-3, the V gene TRBV27; TRBD2 aligns across 9 bases. The input for sequencing was peripheral blood, taken on day 0 of AZD1222 vaccination. The receptor comes from an adult in good health. Here the CDR3 DNA reads TGTGCCAGCAGTCCCTTCTGGGGAGCGGGAGGCTCAGATACGCAGTATTTT. Translating gives CASSPFWGAGGSDTQYF.